The present TCR beta chain was sequenced within a study of spatial heterogeneity in lung cancer. General study points: The study found ubiquitous expanded tumor TCRs in blood more at resection than follow-up.

Each CDR3 protein is one row after TCRdb ran MiXCR on the 5' RACE reads. Of around 92,000 distinct CDR3 sequences in the sample, about 12% were seen once. The V end lost 4 bases, the J end lost 3 bases, and 7 bases lay between the germline ends. This CDR3 is 13 amino acids long. Time point defined: sample taken at primary tumor resection. Samples were obtained from approximately 76 donors, all untreated early-stage non-small cell lung cancer patients. TCRs were sequenced from unsorted whole RNA of tumor, nontumor lung or PBMC. The sample holds many counts of this clonotype. The antigen is unknown. The receptor was derived from a male donor with early-stage non-small cell lung cancer. The rearrangement joins TRBV12-3 or TRBV12-4 to TRBJ2-1; D perhaps matches TRBD2 (6 bases). Specimen: PBMCs, collected at surgery. The CDR3 DNA reads as TGTGCCAGCAGTTCGGACTACTACAATGAGCAGTTCTTC. It translates to CASSSDYYNEQFF.